A selection of T cell receptor beta chains follows, all from one sample in a study of identical twins. TCRdb re-called the 5' RACE reads with MiXCR, one entry per CDR3 protein. The repertoire holds roughly 690,000 distinct CDR3 sequences, roughly 6.2% seen once, with under 2% in the top ten. The specimen sequenced was naive T cells sorted from blood. These receptors were obtained from a man between 18 and 35 years old in good health. Both conserved end residues are part of each CDR3. D genes are given only for firm matches. Size values are once, few and many counts, or a class for expanded clones, and some rows have none.

CDR3 length	clone size	V gene	D gene	J gene	CDR3 DNA	CDR3 protein
15	NA	TRBV27	NA	TRBJ2-7	TGTGCCAGCAGTTTATCAGGGGGTACCTCCTACGAGCAGTACTTC	CASSLSGGTSYEQYF
19	many	TRBV5-1	TRBD2	TRBJ2-1	TGCGCCAGCAGCTTGGGACTGACCGGTAGCGGGAGCTCCTACAATGAGCAGTTCTTC	CASSLGLTGSGSSYNEQFF
11	NA	TRBV25-1	TRBD1	TRBJ1-1	TGTGCCAGCATCACACAGGGGGGAGCTTTCTTT	CASITQGGAFF
17	few	TRBV12-3/TRBV12-4	NA	TRBJ1-4	TGTGCCAGCAGTTTAGCGCCCGGCAGCGCAACTAATGAAAAACTGTTTTTT	CASSLAPGSATNEKLFF
17	NA	TRBV24-1	NA	TRBJ2-2	TGTGCCACCAGTGATTTGTCTTACCATACGAACACCGGGGAGCTGTTTTTT	CATSDLSYHTNTGELFF
14	many	TRBV7-2	TRBD2	TRBJ2-1	TGTGCCAGCAGCTTAGATCGGCTAGCGGGGAAGCAGTTCTTC	CASSLDRLAGKQFF
14	many	TRBV29-1	NA	TRBJ1-4	TGCAGCGTTGGTTCAGGGGAAGCCTGGGAAAAACTGTTTTTT	CSVGSGEAWEKLFF
15	few	TRBV7-3	NA	TRBJ1-3	TGTGCCAGCAGCCCGAGCGGACAATCTGGAAACACCATATATTTT	CASSPSGQSGNTIYF
14	many	TRBV5-5	NA	TRBJ1-4	TGTGCCAGCAGCTTGTTACAGGGTTCGGAAAAACTGTTTTTT	CASSLLQGSEKLFF
13	NA	TRBV6-6	TRBD1	TRBJ1-2	TGTGCCAGCGGTTACTTGGAGGGGGCTGGCTACACCTTC	CASGYLEGAGYTF